Included here is one T cell receptor beta chain sequence, with context. What it recognizes is unknown. This CDR3 region has 11 residues. Per the germline V gene, CDR1 is MGHDK and CDR2 is SYGVNS. The germline V and J ends were trimmed by 5 bases and 2 bases, with 3 bases remaining between them. CD4+ T cells from unexposed donors were obtained before the COVID-19 pandemic (2011-2018). CD4+ T cells were isolated from the cells after about ten days of culture. This record belongs to a study of CD4 T cells in relation to SARS-CoV-2 and coronaviruses. Sequenced by immunoSEQ multiplex PCR; TCRdb stores in-frame clones only, minus some. The data contain 27,000 or so clones, about 80% of them singletons.

The sequenced sample consisted of CD4+ T cells from PBMCs, cultured in vitro. The TCR sequence derives from a human donor in good health. The chain employs TRBV25-1 and TRBJ2-5; D is undetermined. CDR3 bases: TGTGCCAGCAGTTTGCAAGAGACCCAGTACTTC. This encodes CASSLQETQYF.